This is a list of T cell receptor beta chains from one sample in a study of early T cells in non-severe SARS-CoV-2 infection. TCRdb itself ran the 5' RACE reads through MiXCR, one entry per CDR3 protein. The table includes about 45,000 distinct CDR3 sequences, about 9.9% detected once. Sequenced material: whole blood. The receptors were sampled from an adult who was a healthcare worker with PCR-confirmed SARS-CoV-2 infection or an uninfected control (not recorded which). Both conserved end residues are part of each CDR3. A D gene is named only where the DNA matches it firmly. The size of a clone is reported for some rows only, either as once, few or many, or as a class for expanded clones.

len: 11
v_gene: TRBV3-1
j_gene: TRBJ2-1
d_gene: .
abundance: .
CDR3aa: CASSQQNEQFF
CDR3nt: TGTGCCAGCAGCCAACAAAATGAGCAGTTCTTC

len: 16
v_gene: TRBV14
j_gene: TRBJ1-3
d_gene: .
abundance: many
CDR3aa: CASSQGWGNSGNTIYF
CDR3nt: TGTGCCAGCAGCCAAGGATGGGGGAACTCTGGAAACACCATATATTTT

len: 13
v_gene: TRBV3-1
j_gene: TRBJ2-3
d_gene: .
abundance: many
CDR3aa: CASSQGGTDTQYF
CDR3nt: TGTGCCAGCAGCCAGGGAGGCACAGATACGCAGTATTTT

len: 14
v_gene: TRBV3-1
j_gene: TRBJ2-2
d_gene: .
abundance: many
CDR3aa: CASSQDGRTGELFF
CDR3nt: TGTGCCAGCAGCCAAGATGGGAGGACCGGGGAGCTGTTTTTT

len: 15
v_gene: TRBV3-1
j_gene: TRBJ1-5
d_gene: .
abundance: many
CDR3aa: CASSQQARLDQPQHF
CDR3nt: TGTGCCAGCAGCCAACAGGCAAGGCTCGATCAGCCCCAGCATTTT

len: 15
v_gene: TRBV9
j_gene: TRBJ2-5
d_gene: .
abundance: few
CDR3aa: CASSSSPLRQETQYF
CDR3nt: TGTGCCAGCAGCTCCTCCCCATTACGACAAGAGACCCAGTACTTC

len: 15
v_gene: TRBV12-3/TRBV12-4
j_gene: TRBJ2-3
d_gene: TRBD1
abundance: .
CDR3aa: CASSHPGQGTDTQYF
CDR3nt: TGTGCCAGCAGTCATCCGGGACAGGGGACAGATACGCAGTATTTT

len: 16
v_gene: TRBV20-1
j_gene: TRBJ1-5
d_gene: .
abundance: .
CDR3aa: CSAAPNPGEGNQPQHF
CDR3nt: TGCAGTGCTGCACCAAATCCGGGAGAGGGGAATCAGCCCCAGCATTTT

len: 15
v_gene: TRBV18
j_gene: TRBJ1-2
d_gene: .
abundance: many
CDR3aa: CASSPLRGAGDGYTF
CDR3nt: TGTGCCAGCTCACCCCTCCGGGGGGCCGGCGACGGCTACACCTTC

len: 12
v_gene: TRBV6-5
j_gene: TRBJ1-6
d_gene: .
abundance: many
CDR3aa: CASSYSDSPLHF
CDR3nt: TGTGCCAGCAGTTACTCGGATTCACCCCTCCACTTT

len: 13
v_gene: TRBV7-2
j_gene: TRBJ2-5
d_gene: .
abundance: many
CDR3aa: CASSLGGRETQYF
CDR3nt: TGTGCCAGCAGCCTCGGGGGTCGTGAGACCCAGTACTTC

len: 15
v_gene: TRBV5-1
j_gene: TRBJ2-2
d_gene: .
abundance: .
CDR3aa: CASSFESPGTGELFF
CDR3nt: TGCGCCAGCAGCTTTGAATCCCCAGGGACCGGGGAGCTGTTTTTT

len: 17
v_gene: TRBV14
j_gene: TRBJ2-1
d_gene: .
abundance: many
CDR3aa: CASSQDRFGWVRDEQFF
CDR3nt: TGTGCCAGCAGCCAAGACAGGTTTGGCTGGGTAAGAGATGAGCAGTTCTTC

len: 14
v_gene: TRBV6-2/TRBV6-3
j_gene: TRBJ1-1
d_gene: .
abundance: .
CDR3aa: CASSYTMGVTEAFF
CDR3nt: TGTGCCAGCAGTTACACGATGGGGGTTACTGAAGCTTTCTTT

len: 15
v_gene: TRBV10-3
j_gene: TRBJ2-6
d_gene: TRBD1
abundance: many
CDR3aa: CAISDSTTGADVLTF
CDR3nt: TGTGCCATCAGTGATTCAACGACAGGGGCCGACGTCCTGACTTTC

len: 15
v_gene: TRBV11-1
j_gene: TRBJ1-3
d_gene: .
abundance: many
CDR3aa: CASSFGPRSGNTIYF
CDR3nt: TGTGCCAGCAGCTTTGGGCCTCGCTCGGGAAACACCATATATTTT

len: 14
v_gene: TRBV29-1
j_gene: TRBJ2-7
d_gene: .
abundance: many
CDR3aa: CSVDGRGGTYEQYF
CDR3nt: TGCAGCGTTGATGGTAGGGGTGGAACCTACGAGCAGTACTTC

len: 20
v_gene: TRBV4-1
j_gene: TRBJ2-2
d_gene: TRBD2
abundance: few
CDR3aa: CASSQQARLAGGRDTGELFF
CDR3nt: TGCGCCAGCAGCCAACAGGCCCGACTAGCGGGAGGAAGGGACACCGGGGAGCTGTTTTTT

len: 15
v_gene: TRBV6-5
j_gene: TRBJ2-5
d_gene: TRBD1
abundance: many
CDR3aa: CASSYLGQGAETQYF
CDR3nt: TGTGCCAGCAGTTATTTGGGACAGGGTGCGGAGACCCAGTACTTC

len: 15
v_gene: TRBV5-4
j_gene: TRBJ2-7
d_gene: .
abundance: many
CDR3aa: CASSLEMGANYEQYF
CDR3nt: TGTGCCAGCAGCTTGGAGATGGGAGCCAATTACGAGCAGTACTTC

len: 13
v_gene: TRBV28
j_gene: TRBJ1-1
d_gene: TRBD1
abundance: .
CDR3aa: CASTVSKTGGSFF
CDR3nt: TGTGCCAGCACAGTTTCTAAGACAGGGGGCAGTTTCTTT

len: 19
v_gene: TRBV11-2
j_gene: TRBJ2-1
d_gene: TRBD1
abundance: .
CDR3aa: CASSFSGTGVSSSYNEQFF
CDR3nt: TGTGCCAGCAGCTTTTCCGGGACAGGGGTATCAAGCTCCTACAATGAGCAGTTCTTC

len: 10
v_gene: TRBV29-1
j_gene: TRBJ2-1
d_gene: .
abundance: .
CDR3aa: CSVGDNEQFF
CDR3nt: TGCAGCGTTGGGGATAATGAGCAGTTCTTC

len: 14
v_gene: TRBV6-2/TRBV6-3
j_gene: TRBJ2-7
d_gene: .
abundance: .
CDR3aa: CASRGTPRGHEQYF
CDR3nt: TGTGCCAGCAGGGGGACGCCTCGGGGCCACGAGCAGTACTTC

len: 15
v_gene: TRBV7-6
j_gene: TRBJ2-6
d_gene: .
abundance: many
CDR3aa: CASSPQGSGANVLTF
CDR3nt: TGTGCCAGCAGCCCGCAGGGCTCTGGGGCCAACGTCCTGACTTTC

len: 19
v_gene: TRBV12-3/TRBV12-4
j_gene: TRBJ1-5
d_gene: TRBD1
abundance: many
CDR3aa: CASSPHRTGGLNGNQPQHF
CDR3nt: TGTGCCAGCAGCCCACACCGGACAGGTGGATTGAATGGCAATCAGCCCCAGCATTTT

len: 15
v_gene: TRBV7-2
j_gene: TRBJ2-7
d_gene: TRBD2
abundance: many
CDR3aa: CASSLELAGPYEQYF
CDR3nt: TGTGCCAGCAGCTTAGAGCTAGCGGGGCCCTACGAGCAGTACTTC

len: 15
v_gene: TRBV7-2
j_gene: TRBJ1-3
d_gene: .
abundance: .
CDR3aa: CASSSRGTIGNTIYF
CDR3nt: TGTGCCAGCAGTTCACGGGGGACAATTGGAAACACCATATATTTT

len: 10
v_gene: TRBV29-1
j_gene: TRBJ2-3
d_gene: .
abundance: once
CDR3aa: CSAWTDTQYF
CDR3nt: TGCAGCGCTTGGACAGATACGCAGTATTTT

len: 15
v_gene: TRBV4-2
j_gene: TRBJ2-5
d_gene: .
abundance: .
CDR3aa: CASSQGHPFQETQYF
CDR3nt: TGTGCCAGCAGCCAGGGACACCCATTCCAAGAGACCCAGTACTTC

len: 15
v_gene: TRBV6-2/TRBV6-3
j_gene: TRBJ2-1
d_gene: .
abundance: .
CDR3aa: CASRHHAVTYNEQFF
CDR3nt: TGTGCCAGCAGGCACCATGCAGTCACCTACAATGAGCAGTTCTTC

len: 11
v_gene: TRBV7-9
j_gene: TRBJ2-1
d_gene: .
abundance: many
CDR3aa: CAGVSGNEQFF
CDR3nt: TGTGCGGGGGTCTCTGGGAATGAGCAGTTCTTC

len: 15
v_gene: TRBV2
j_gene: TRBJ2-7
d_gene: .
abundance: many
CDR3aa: CASSELVAGTYEQYF
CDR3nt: TGTGCCAGCAGTGAATTGGTCGCGGGGACCTACGAGCAGTACTTC

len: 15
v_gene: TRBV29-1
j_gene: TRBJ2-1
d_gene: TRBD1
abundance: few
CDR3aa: CSVGRDRHGPNEQFF
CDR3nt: TGCAGCGTTGGCCGGGACAGGCATGGACCCAATGAGCAGTTCTTC

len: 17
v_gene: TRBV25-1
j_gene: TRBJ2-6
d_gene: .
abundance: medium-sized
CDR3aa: CASSESVGKTGANVLTF
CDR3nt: TGTGCCAGCAGTGAATCGGTGGGGAAGACTGGGGCCAACGTCCTGACTTTC

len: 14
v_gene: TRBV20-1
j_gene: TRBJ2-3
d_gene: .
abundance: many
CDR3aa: CSATGTASTDTQYF
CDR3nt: TGCAGTGCCACTGGGACGGCTAGCACAGATACGCAGTATTTT

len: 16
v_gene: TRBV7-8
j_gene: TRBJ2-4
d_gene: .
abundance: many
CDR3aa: CASSLVGRTVENIQYF
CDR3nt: TGTGCCAGCAGCTTAGTTGGGAGAACAGTAGAAAACATTCAGTACTTC

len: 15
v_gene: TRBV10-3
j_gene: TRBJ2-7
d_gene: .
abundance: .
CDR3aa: CAISEPGQTSYEQYF
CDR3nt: TGTGCCATCAGTGAGCCCGGACAGACCTCCTACGAGCAGTACTTC

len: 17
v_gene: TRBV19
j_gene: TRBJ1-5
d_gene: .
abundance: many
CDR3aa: CASSITFPNRQNQPQHF
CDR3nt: TGTGCCAGTAGTATAACGTTCCCAAACAGACAGAATCAGCCCCAGCATTTT

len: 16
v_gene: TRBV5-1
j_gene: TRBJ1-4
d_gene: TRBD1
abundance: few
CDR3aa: CASSPGTGISNEKLFF
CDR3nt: TGCGCCAGCAGCCCCGGGACAGGAATCTCTAATGAAAAACTGTTTTTT

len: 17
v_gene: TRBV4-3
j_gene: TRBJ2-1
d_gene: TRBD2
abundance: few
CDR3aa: CASSQEGGLADNNEQFF
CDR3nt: TGCGCCAGCAGCCAAGAGGGGGGACTAGCGGACAACAATGAGCAGTTCTTC

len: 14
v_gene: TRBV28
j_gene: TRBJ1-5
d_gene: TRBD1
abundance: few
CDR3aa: CASRRTGGNQPQHF
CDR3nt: TGTGCCAGCAGAAGGACAGGAGGAAATCAGCCCCAGCATTTT